Presented here are 9 T cell receptor beta chains from one specimen sequenced in a study of shared clonotypes between healthy human individuals. Positive CCR7 selection of CD45RO-negative cells yielded the naive CD8 cells, and terminally differentiated effector memory CD45RA+ cells were excluded. Only in-frame clones appear in the TCRdb table, and some are missing; sequencing was by immunoSEQ multiplex PCR. The top ten hold about 1.6% of the sample, which has about 2.2 million clones, over 85% seen once. Material: naive CD8+ T cells from PBMCs. These receptors were collected from a man aged 18 to 29 in good health. Some clones in this sample may be carry-over from other donors' samples.

Of note for this clone: Other DNA variants within this sample encode the same CDR3. The chain employs TRBV19 and TRBJ2-3; D is undetermined. V lost 6 bases to trimming and J lost 0 bases, with 13 bases between them. In germline, CDR1 is LNHDA, CDR2 SQIVND (reference sequence). The CDR3 is 15 amino acids. The CDR3 here is CASSIVGSSTDTQYF. The CDR3, as DNA: TGTGCCAGTAGCATTGTGGGTAGTAGCACAGATACGCAGTATTTT.

V usage is TRBV6-5 and J usage is TRBJ2-2, with 7 bases lining up with TRBD1. This CDR3 is built from 15 residues. V was clipped by 2 bases and J by 4 bases; unmatched bases: 4. CDR1 and CDR2 from the germline V gene are MNHEY and SVGAGI. CDR3 nucleotides: TGTGCCAGCAGTTACCAGGGGGTTGTCACCGGGGAGCTGTTTTTT. Its protein product is CASSYQGVVTGELFF.

CDR3 sequence reads: CAWVGNRGNGYTF. The CDR3 DNA reads TGTGCCTGGGTGGGAAACAGGGGGAATGGCTACACCTTC. This chain uses TRBV30 with TRBJ1-2; TRBD1 aligns across 8 bases. V gave up 5 bases and J gave up 6 bases; unmatched junction bases: 8. The CDR3 runs to 13 residues. CDR1 is GTSNPN and CDR2 is SVGIG in the germline V gene (reference sequence).

Details on this clone: The sample contains more than one DNA sequence encoding this CDR3. V and J are TRBV6-5 and TRBJ1-1; D not resolved. Trimming cost V 0 bases and J 2 bases, with 10 bases left between them. Germline CDR1 MNHEY, CDR2 SVGAGI. This CDR3 comprises 15 residues. Written as DNA, the CDR3 is TGTGCCAGCAGTTACTCGATAGCAGGAAACACTGAAGCTTTCTTT. Translating it yields CASSYSIAGNTEAFF.

In DNA, the CDR3 is TGTGCCAGCAGCCAAGGGGCAAGTCTATTTGTGGGGGGCTACACCTTC. It is translated as CASSQGASLFVGGYTF. The gene calls are TRBV4-2 and TRBJ1-2; D call uncertain. The length of the CDR3 is 16 residues. Looked up from germline, CDR1 is LGHNA and CDR2 is YNFKEQ. V was cut by 1 base and J by 8 bases, with 20 bases left in between.

V and J are TRBV7-9 and TRBJ2-5, with TRBD1 identical over 10 bases. Germline trimming cut 5 bases from V and 3 bases from J; bases unmatched to any gene: 9. Germline CDR1 SEHNR, CDR2 FQNEAQ (reference sequence). The CDR3 is 16 residues long. CDR3 sequence reads: CASSDRDRGKEETQYF. The DNA for the CDR3 is TGTGCCAGCAGCGACCGGGACAGGGGAAAGGAAGAGACCCAGTACTTC.

V gene TRBV12-5 combines with J gene TRBJ2-7; 7 positions agree with TRBD1. This CDR3 is 14 amino acids long. Germline V gene lookup returns CDR1 LGHNT and CDR2 FRNRAP. The J segment lost 6 bases and the V segment lost 1 base, leaving 6 bases of the junction unmatched. CDR3 sequence: CASGLGDSLGEQYF. CDR3 nucleotide sequence: TGTGCTAGTGGTTTGGGGGACAGCCTGGGCGAGCAGTACTTC.

This clone was seen once. Other DNA sequences in this sample translate to the same CDR3. This chain connects TRBV7-9 to TRBJ2-7; no definite D call. Per the germline V gene, CDR1 is SEHNR and CDR2 is FQNEAQ (reference sequence). CDR3 size: 12 residues. The V end was cut by 6 bases, the J end by 1 base, with 7 bases between. For the CDR3, the DNA is TGTGCCAGCAGTTCTTCATCCTACGAGCAGTACTTC. It translates to CASSSSSYEQYF. Full variable domain (outside the CDR3, taken from reference TRBV7-9 and TRBJ2-7): DTGVSQNPRHKITKRGQNVTFRCDPISEHNRLYWYRQTLGQGPEFLTYFQNEAQLEKSRLLSDRFSAERPKGSFSTLEIQRTEQGDSAMYLCASSSSSYEQYFGPGTRLTVT.

The V gene is TRBV29-1, the J gene TRBJ2-7; possible D gene TRBD2, 5 bases. V lost 3 bases to trimming and J lost 3 bases, with 12 bases between them. CDR3 length equals 13 residues. CDR1 is SQVTM, CDR2 ANQGSEA, per germline. The DNA of the CDR3 is TGCAGCGTTGAGGACCCAACTAGCTACGAGCAGTACTTC. Protein: CSVEDPTSYEQYF.